A single sample gave rise to the 11 T cell receptor beta chains below, sequenced in a study of cytomegalovirus exposure and HLA in healthy donors. PCR involved 60 Vbeta and 13 Jbeta primers. TCRdb's copy holds only in-frame clones and misses some; the assay was immunoSEQ multiplex PCR. The repertoire includes about 140,000 clones, 80% of them detected once, and about 5% sits in the top ten. The material sequenced was PBMCs. All receptors come from a man aged 35-49 years in good health and CMV-seronegative.

This clone was seen a few times. This chain connects TRBV11-2 to TRBJ2-7; 10 bases are a match to TRBD2. Trimming removed 5 bases from V and 0 bases from J; junction bases left unmatched: 7. The germline V gene has CDR1 SGHAT and CDR2 FQNNGV. This CDR3 is 16 amino acids long. DNA of the CDR3: TGTGCCAGCAGCGCCAGCTCTAGCGGGGGCTCCTACGAGCAGTACTTC. It codes for CASSASSSGGSYEQYF.

The CDR3: CASSFGGAILNEQFF. The CDR3 nucleotides read TGTGCCAGCAGTTTTGGGGGGGCCATATTAAATGAGCAGTTCTTC. The chain uses TRBV5-4 and TRBJ2-1; a weak D match, TRBD2 (7 bases). CDR1 is SGHNT and CDR2 is YYREEE in the germline V gene (reference sequence). Trimming stripped 5 bases from V and 7 bases from J, with 19 bases between. The length of the CDR3 is 15 residues. The complete variable domain, with remaining parts taken from reference TRBV5-4 and TRBJ2-1, reads ETGVTQSPTHLIKTRGQQVTLRCSSQSGHNTVSWYQQALGQGPQFIFQYYREEENGRGNFPPRFSGLQFPNYSSELNVNALELDDSALYLCASSFGGAILNEQFFGPGTRLTVL.

The CDR3 coding sequence is TGTGCCTTACCGGGGGGAACAGGAAACACCATATATTTT. As protein: CALPGGTGNTIYF. The chain is built from TRBV30 and TRBJ1-3, with a weak D call TRBD1 (5 bases). In germline, CDR1 is GTSNPN, CDR2 SVGIG (reference sequence). The CDR3 loop spans 13 amino acids. V gave up 7 bases and J gave up 4 bases, with 14 bases separating them.

The chain has TRBV19 and TRBJ2-7; 9 nucleotides agree with TRBD1. CDR3 length equals 14 residues. Germline V CDR1 and CDR2: LNHDA, SQIVND (reference sequence). Trimming took 5 bases from V and 5 from J; bases not matched to a gene: 7. CDR3 in amino acids: CASSPGTGLNEQYF. The CDR3 bases are TGTGCCAGTAGTCCCGGGACAGGGTTAAACGAGCAGTACTTC.

This rearrangement joins TRBV6-6 to TRBJ2-3; 7 nucleotides agree with TRBD2. The germline CDR1 and CDR2 sequences are MNHNY and SVGAGI (reference sequence). The CDR3 is 16 amino acids. After removal of 4 bases from V and 2 bases from J, the junction contained 9 bases not matched to a gene. The CDR3 nucleotides read TGTGCCAGCAGTTTTAATCAGCGGGGAGTCACAGATACGCAGTATTTT. Protein product: CASSFNQRGVTDTQYF.

The V and J genes are TRBV10-1 and TRBJ2-3; 7 bases fit TRBD1. V shed 6 bases, J shed 4 bases, and the junction held 7 bases outside the gene matches. This CDR3 contains 14 residues. From germline, CDR1 is WNHNN and CDR2 SYGVQD (reference sequence). The CDR3, as DNA: TGCGCCAGCAGCGACGGGACAGCTCCAGATACGCAGTATTTT. Translating it yields CASSDGTAPDTQYF.

The chain links TRBV2 to TRBJ1-2; D is perhaps TRBD1 (6 bases). Germline-derived CDR1 and CDR2 are SNHLY and FYNNEI. The germline V and J ends were trimmed by 6 bases and 6 bases, with 17 bases remaining between them. The CDR3 runs to 14 residues. CDR3: CASSDPGGRDGYTF. CDR3 nucleotide sequence: TGTGCCAGCAGCGACCCGGGGGGGCGCGATGGCTACACCTTC.

The genes are TRBV9 and TRBJ2-3, with TRBD2 identical over 11 bases. The CDR3 is made up of 17 amino acids. V was pared by 3 bases and J by 6 bases, with 12 bases of the junction left unmatched. The germline V gene encodes CDR1 SGDLS and CDR2 YYNGEE. CDR3 loop: CASSAQTLAGAGDTQYF. The CDR3 region has the DNA TGTGCCAGCAGCGCCCAGACACTAGCGGGGGCGGGGGATACGCAGTATTTT. Complete variable domain (other parts from reference TRBV9 and TRBJ2-3): DSGVTQTPKHLITATGQRVTLRCSPRSGDLSVYWYQQSLDQGLQFLIQYYNGEERAKGNILERFSAQQFPDLHSELNLSSLELGDSALYFCASSAQTLAGAGDTQYFGPGTRLTVL.

The chain has TRBV9 and TRBJ2-3; tentatively, D is TRBD2 (7 bases). V lost 3 bases to trimming and J lost 5 bases, with 13 bases between them. The V gene's germline CDR1 is SGDLS and CDR2 YYNGEE. This CDR3 is built from 14 residues. DNA of the CDR3: TGTGCCAGCAGCGCGGGGGGCATTCTAGATACGCAGTATTTT. Amino acid sequence: CASSAGGILDTQYF. Full variable domain (rest looked up from reference TRBV9 and TRBJ2-3): DSGVTQTPKHLITATGQRVTLRCSPRSGDLSVYWYQQSLDQGLQFLIQYYNGEERAKGNILERFSAQQFPDLHSELNLSSLELGDSALYFCASSAGGILDTQYFGPGTRLTVL.

The chain has TRBV19 and TRBJ1-1; TRBD1 might be the D (5 bases). The germline V gene encodes CDR1 LNHDA and CDR2 SQIVND (reference sequence). Between the trimmed V and J ends, which lost 4 bases and 2 bases, there was a span of 20 bases. The CDR3 consists of 17 residues. CDR3 nucleotides: TGTGCCAGTAGTAGGCAGGGCAGACATACTATCAACACTGAAGCTTTCTTT. Residues: CASSRQGRHTINTEAFF.

This clone was counted many times. This rearrangement joins TRBV4-3 to TRBJ2-2; 8 bases map to TRBD2. The CDR3 sequence is 17 residues long. Unmatched junction bases numbered 8, after V lost 0 bases and J lost 5 bases. Germline V gene lookup returns CDR1 LGHNA and CDR2 YSLEER. CDR3 sequence reads: CASSQDGGGGRTGELFF. CDR3 DNA sequence: TGCGCCAGCAGCCAAGATGGGGGCGGGGGGCGTACCGGGGAGCTGTTTTTT.